This T cell receptor (beta chain) is drawn from a study of blood T cell repertoires in COVID-19. Looked up from germline, CDR1 is LNHDA and CDR2 is SQIVND (reference sequence). The CDR3 length is 15 residues. Trimming took 3 bases from V and 2 from J, leaving 14 bases between them. Data came from immunoSEQ multiplex PCR; TCRdb stores just in-frame clones and leaves some out. The table shows under 90,000 clones, with about 88% occurring only once. The chain recombines TRBV19 with TRBJ2-7; D may be TRBD2 (7 bases). The sample consisted of peripheral blood. The TCR comes from a man between 65 and 85 years old with active or convalescent COVID-19. This CDR3 is CASSMERGGPYEQYF. In DNA form, the CDR3 reads TGTGCCAGTAGTATGGAAAGGGGGGGCCCCTACGAGCAGTACTTC. The full variable domain, rest sourced from reference TRBV19 and TRBJ2-7, is DGGITQSPKYLFRKEGQNVTLSCEQNLNHDAMYWYRQDPGQGLRLIYYSQIVNDFQKGDIAEGYSVSREKKESFPLTVTSAQKNPTAFYLCASSMERGGPYEQYFGPGTRLTVT.